These 30 T cell receptor beta chains share one sample of origin, sequenced in a study of blood T cell repertoires in COVID-19. Clones were sequenced by immunoSEQ multiplex PCR, and TCRdb holds only the in-frame ones, with some missing. The data hold about 400,000 clones, with 88% observed a single time. Sequencing was performed on PBMCs or T cells enriched from blood (not recorded which). All receptors derive from a woman aged 35 to 49 with acute COVID-19.

In this sample, this clone turned up once. The chain links TRBV7-8 to TRBJ1-1, with a possible D match to TRBD1 (5 bases). Between the trimmed V and J ends, which lost 5 bases and 5 bases, there was a span of 15 bases. The CDR3 covers 14 residues. The germline gives CDR1 SGHVS, CDR2 FQNEAQ. CDR3 sequence: CASSEGTGDTEAFF. CDR3 in DNA: TGTGCCAGCAGCGAAGGGACGGGGGATACTGAAGCTTTCTTT.

The chain has TRBV27 and TRBJ1-1; TRBD1 matches 7 bases. CDR3 length: 14 amino acids. Germline values: CDR1 MNHEY, CDR2 SMNVEV (reference sequence). The V and J ends lost 7 bases and 6 bases, in that order; junction bases with no gene match: 11. The CDR3 sequence is CASTDRQGGSEAFF. The CDR3 nucleotides are TGTGCCAGCACCGATAGACAGGGTGGATCTGAAGCTTTCTTT.

This chain connects TRBV9 to TRBJ2-1; 7 bases are a match to TRBD1. Per the germline V gene, CDR1 is SGDLS and CDR2 is YYNGEE. The ends lost 3 bases at V and 0 bases at J; junction bases unmatched: 6. The CDR3 contains 16 residues. CDR3: CASSAPQGSSYNEQFF. The CDR3 nucleotides read TGTGCCAGCAGCGCCCCACAGGGGAGCTCCTACAATGAGCAGTTCTTC.

The chain couples TRBV9 to TRBJ1-1; perhaps TRBD1 as D (6 bases). Germline-derived CDR1 and CDR2 are SGDLS and YYNGEE. V shed 4 bases and J shed 5 bases, with 18 bases lying between them. The CDR3 runs to 15 residues. CDR3 nucleotide sequence: TGTGCCAGCAGCTCCCGAGGGGGGGCGCGGACTGAAGCTTTCTTT. It translates to CASSSRGGARTEAFF.

About this clone: This same CDR3 is encoded by further DNA sequences in the sample. V gene TRBV25-1 combines with J gene TRBJ1-2, with D possibly TRBD1 on 6 matching bases. CDR1 is MGHDK, CDR2 SYGVNS, per germline. The CDR3 extends over 14 amino acids. Trimming removed 3 bases from V and 4 bases from J, with 12 bases in between. This CDR3 is CASSDRGRGYGYTF. The CDR3 bases are TGTGCCAGCAGTGACAGGGGAAGGGGCTATGGCTACACCTTC.

The rearrangement uses TRBV7-8 and TRBJ2-1; TRBD2 is a possible D gene (6 bases). Germline V gene sequence: CDR1 SGHVS, CDR2 FQNEAQ. Trimming removed 4 bases at V and 0 bases at J, with 13 bases between. CDR3 length: 16 residues. The CDR3 reads CASSYGGARSYNEQFF. CDR3 bases: TGTGCCAGCAGCTACGGCGGGGCCCGCTCCTACAATGAGCAGTTCTTC.

The V and J genes are TRBV30 and TRBJ1-1; D gene ambiguous. Trimming stripped 0 bases from V and 1 base from J, with 6 bases between. Per germline, CDR1 GTSNPN and CDR2 SVGIG (reference sequence). CDR3 length equals 13 residues. This CDR3 is CAWSVQWNTEAFF. CDR3 DNA: TGTGCCTGGAGTGTACAATGGAACACTGAAGCTTTCTTT.

This sequence joins TRBV20-1 and TRBJ1-2, with D perhaps matching TRBD1 (6 bases). CDR1 and CDR2 (germline): DFQATT, SNEGSKA (reference sequence). CDR3 length equals 13 residues. Trimming pared 4 bases from V and 3 bases from J, leaving 12 bases between. For the CDR3, the DNA is TGCAGTGCTACTGAACAGGGTGACTATGGCTACACCTTC. Translated: CSATEQGDYGYTF.

The CDR3 loop is CSGTVRRTEAFF. For the CDR3, the DNA is TGCAGCGGCACCGTTCGGAGAACTGAAGCTTTCTTT. The chain couples TRBV29-1 to TRBJ1-1; D uncertain. Germline loops: CDR1 SQVTM, CDR2 ANQGSEA. Deletions cut 7 bases from V and 5 bases from J, with 14 bases between. The CDR3 spans 12 residues.

The chain combines TRBV2 with TRBJ1-5; a possible D gene is TRBD1 (6 bases). V was pared by 7 bases and J by 4 bases, with 17 bases between. The CDR3 sequence is 15 residues long. CDR1 and CDR2 (germline): SNHLY, FYNNEI. The CDR3 DNA reads TGTGCCAGCATTAACGACAGGTTCGGGAATCAGCCCCAGCATTTT. Residues: CASINDRFGNQPQHF.

The rearrangement uses TRBV7-8 and TRBJ1-3; D possibly corresponds to TRBD1 (6 bases). Trimming cost V 7 bases and J 3 bases, with 10 bases left between them. This CDR3 comprises 13 residues. Germline V gene lookup returns CDR1 SGHVS and CDR2 FQNEAQ. The DNA for the CDR3 is TGTGCCAGCAAAAGACAGGATGGAAACACCATATATTTT. It codes for CASKRQDGNTIYF.

This clone was detected only a few times. The rearrangement uses TRBV5-1 and TRBJ2-7; unclear D gene. Germline lookup yields CDR1 SGHRS and CDR2 YFSETQ. V lost 4 bases and J lost 3, with 23 bases in between. This CDR3 spans 17 amino acids. CDR3 DNA sequence: TGCGCCAGCAGCCCAACGACTGCTTTTGGCGGCGGCTACGAGCAGTACTTC. Protein sequence: CASSPTTAFGGGYEQYF.

CDR3 nucleotides: TGTGCCAGCAGGGAGGGGCTGCGCGGCGAGGGCAATCAGCCCCAGCATTTT. Translation: CASREGLRGEGNQPQHF. The chain joins TRBV2 to TRBJ1-5; D might be TRBD1 (5 bases). Trimming took 6 bases from V and 2 from J, leaving 20 bases between them. CDR1 is SNHLY, CDR2 FYNNEI, per germline. This CDR3 comprises 17 residues.

The rearrangement uses TRBV10-3 and TRBJ2-3; D uncertain. Germline V gene data show CDR1 as ENHRY and CDR2 as SYGVKD. The CDR3 runs 15 residues. Trimming took 3 bases from V and 2 from J, leaving 12 bases between them. The CDR3: CAISDSLTYTDTQYF. CDR3 sequence (DNA): TGTGCCATCAGTGATAGTCTGACTTACACAGATACGCAGTATTTT.

The chain has TRBV5-6 and TRBJ2-7; 8 nucleotides line up with TRBD2. CDR3 length: 14 residues. Germline V gene sequence: CDR1 SGHDT, CDR2 YYEEEE. With V trimmed by 4 bases and J by 0 bases, 3 bases remained unmatched. CDR3 in DNA: TGTGCCAGCAGCCCGGGACTAGGCTCCTACGAGCAGTACTTC. Its translation is CASSPGLGSYEQYF.

The V and J genes are TRBV28 and TRBJ1-6; D possibly corresponds to TRBD1 (5 bases). Trimming took 3 bases from V and 6 from J, leaving 21 bases between them. The germline gives CDR1 MDHEN, CDR2 SYDVKM. The CDR3 runs to 18 residues. CDR3 sequence: CASSFPRPGGDGNSPLHF. The CDR3 DNA is TGTGCCAGCAGTTTCCCCCGCCCGGGAGGGGACGGTAATTCACCCCTCCACTTT.

The rearrangement joins TRBV5-6 to TRBJ1-5, with 7 nucleotides matching TRBD1. Germline CDR1 SGHDT, CDR2 YYEEEE. After removal of 0 bases from V and 7 bases from J, the junction contained 7 bases not matched to a gene. The CDR3 contains 15 residues. This CDR3 is CASSLGTGVIQPQHF. CDR3 bases: TGTGCCAGCAGCTTGGGAACAGGGGTTATCCAGCCCCAGCATTTT.

This clone was picked up one time. The chain links TRBV7-8 to TRBJ1-4, with a tentative D call TRBD1 (5 bases). The CDR3 loop spans 16 amino acids. Looked up from germline, CDR1 is SGHVS and CDR2 is FQNEAQ. V was clipped by 3 bases and J by 6 bases, with 17 bases between them. The CDR3 region is CASSLSGQGRDEKLFF. The DNA for the CDR3 is TGTGCCAGCAGCTTGAGTGGGCAGGGTCGGGATGAAAAACTGTTTTTT.

The chain has TRBV30 and TRBJ1-1; 8 bases line up with TRBD1. Germline-derived CDR1 and CDR2 are GTSNPN and SVGIG (reference sequence). V gave up 5 bases and J gave up 3 bases; unmatched junction bases: 8. CDR3 size: 14 residues. CDR3 region: CAWLRTGTYTEAFF. Here the CDR3 DNA reads TGTGCCTGGTTGCGGACAGGGACATACACTGAAGCTTTCTTT.

This clone was counted at least ten times. The rearrangement joins TRBV5-6 to TRBJ1-5, with D hard to call. Germline CDR1 SGHDT, CDR2 YYEEEE. The CDR3 spans 15 residues. The ends were cut back, 1 base at V and 6 bases at J, with 14 bases in the middle. CDR3 DNA sequence: TGTGCCAGCAGCTTGTTTGGGAGCAGCGGTCAGCCCCAGCATTTT. The encoded protein is CASSLFGSSGQPQHF.

V usage is TRBV7-8 and J usage is TRBJ1-1, with D unresolved. The V end was cut by 2 bases, the J end by 1 base, with 8 bases between. CDR1 and CDR2 from the germline V gene are SGHVS and FQNEAQ. The CDR3 extends over 14 amino acids. CDR3 nucleotide sequence: TGTGCCAGCAGCTTATCGGCAGGGAACACTGAAGCTTTCTTT. Translated: CASSLSAGNTEAFF.

A single count supports this clone. At the DNA level, this CDR3 is encoded by other sequences in the same sample as well. J is TRBJ1-5 and V is TRBV2; possibly TRBD1 for D (6 bases). The CDR3 extends over 14 amino acids. CDR1 SNHLY and CDR2 FYNNEI come from the germline V gene. Trimming left V 2 bases short and J 4 bases short, with 9 bases between. In DNA form, the CDR3 reads TGTGCCAGCAGTGAATCCAGGGGAAATCAGCCCCAGCATTTT. Encoded protein: CASSESRGNQPQHF. Using reference TRBV2 and TRBJ1-5 for the parts outside the CDR3, the full variable domain is EPEVTQTPSHQVTQMGQEVILRCVPISNHLYFYWYRQILGQKVEFLVSFYNNEISEKSEIFDDQFSVERPDGSNFTLKIRSTKLEDSAMYFCASSESRGNQPQHFGDGTRLSIL.

The chain recombines TRBV7-9 with TRBJ2-1; 7 positions agree with TRBD1. V shed 5 bases, J shed 2 bases, and the junction held 9 bases outside the gene matches. The CDR3 runs 16 residues. Germline V gene lookup returns CDR1 SEHNR and CDR2 FQNEAQ (reference sequence). CDR3 DNA sequence: TGTGCCAGCAGCCGTCACCCCACAGGGGCCTACAATGAGCAGTTCTTC. It codes for CASSRHPTGAYNEQFF.

The chain couples TRBV7-9 to TRBJ1-4; 7 bases line up with TRBD1. V lost 0 bases and J lost 7; bases outside the gene matches: 8. CDR1 is SEHNR, CDR2 FQNEAQ, per germline (reference sequence). This CDR3 contains 16 residues. The CDR3: CASSLARDRAREKLFF. The CDR3 coding sequence is TGTGCCAGCAGCTTAGCGAGAGACAGGGCCCGTGAAAAACTGTTTTTT.

The chain joins TRBV6-5 to TRBJ1-1; 8 bases match TRBD1. Germline lookup yields CDR1 MNHEY and CDR2 SVGAGI. The CDR3 runs to 15 residues. Trimming cost V 5 bases and J 0 bases; bases outside gene matches: 5. The CDR3 DNA is TGTGCCAGCAGTCCGCGGACAGGGTTGAACACTGAAGCTTTCTTT. The encoded protein is CASSPRTGLNTEAFF.

The chain joins TRBV12-5 to TRBJ1-1; unclear D gene. CDR3 length: 17 residues. V was shortened by 0 bases and J by 2 bases, with 16 bases between the two germline ends. CDR1 LGHNT and CDR2 FRNRAP come from the germline V gene. Here the CDR3 reads CASGLVLMFEDNTEAFF. CDR3 bases: TGTGCTAGTGGTTTGGTTCTGATGTTCGAGGATAACACTGAAGCTTTCTTT.

This clone was recorded only once. V and J are TRBV3-1 (or the pseudogene TRBV3-2) and TRBJ1-3; D uncertain. The CDR3 covers 18 residues. V lost 1 base to trimming and J lost 0 bases, with 16 bases between them. The germline V gene has CDR1 LGHDT and CDR2 YNNKEL (reference sequence). CDR3 sequence (DNA): TGTGCCAGCAGCCAAGGGTTACCAAGAGGCAACTCTGGAAACACCATATATTTT. This translates into CASSQGLPRGNSGNTIYF.

The chain joins TRBV11-2 to TRBJ2-2, with D perhaps TRBD1 (6 bases). The V end was cut by 7 bases, the J end by 4 bases, with 16 bases between. There are 15 residues in the CDR3. Germline V gives CDR1 SGHAT, CDR2 FQNNGV. For the CDR3, the DNA is TGTGCCAGCACCCTACAGGGATCAAGCACCGGGGAGCTGTTTTTT. This gives the protein CASTLQGSSTGELFF.

The genes are TRBV10-3 and TRBJ1-1, with TRBD1 matching 7 bases. CDR1 is ENHRY, CDR2 SYGVKD, per germline. The CDR3 length is 15 residues. J gave up 1 base and V 7 bases, and 9 bases lay outside the gene matches. The CDR3 protein is CAITPRTGRNTEAFF. The CDR3 DNA follows: TGTGCCATCACTCCCAGGACAGGAAGGAACACTGAAGCTTTCTTT.

This clone was recorded only once. This rearrangement joins TRBV6-5 to TRBJ1-4, with D unresolved. V was pared by 1 base and J by 14 bases, with 11 bases between. Per germline, CDR1 MNHEY and CDR2 SVGAGI. The CDR3 is 12 amino acids. The CDR3 is CASSYFGGLLFF. The CDR3 nucleotides read TGTGCCAGCAGTTACTTCGGAGGGTTGCTGTTTTTT.